This TCR beta chain was observed in a study of cytomegalovirus exposure and HLA in healthy donors. This clone was observed a few times. Its antigen remains unidentified. V lost 2 bases, J lost 2 bases, and 10 bases lay in between. The germline CDR1 and CDR2 sequences are MDHEN and SYDVKM. The CDR3 consists of 14 residues. General observations from the study: By HLA locus, TCR association rates varied in a later analysis, with DRB1 showing the most and HLA-C the fewest. Later work showed greater clonal expansion in HLA-associated TCR beta chains than in equally common others.

PCR involved 60 Vbeta and 13 Jbeta primers. This table comes from immunoSEQ multiplex PCR, and its TCRdb copy is limited to in-frame clones, with some not included. The table has around 150,000 clones, around two thirds seen once. The sample taken for sequencing was PBMCs. This chain connects TRBV28 to TRBJ2-7; D perhaps matches TRBD1 (6 bases). This sequence was found in a man aged 50 or older in good health and CMV-seronegative. DNA of the CDR3: TGTGCCAGCAGTTTAAACAGGGCCCCCTACGAGCAGTACTTC. As protein: CASSLNRAPYEQYF.